Below are 30 T cell receptor beta chains sequenced from a single sample in a study of cytomegalovirus exposure and HLA in healthy donors. PCR amplification relied on 60 Vbeta primers (plus 13 Jbeta primers). Profiling relied on immunoSEQ multiplex PCR, and the TCRdb table lists in-frame clones only, not all of them. Of 120,000 or so clones in the sample, about 11% were seen once. Sequencing was done on a sample of PBMCs. These TCRs come from a woman aged 18-35 years in good health and CMV-seropositive.

The J gene is TRBJ2-1, the V gene TRBV30, with 7 bases matching TRBD2. This CDR3 has 13 residues. V shed 3 bases, J shed 6 bases, and the junction held 5 bases outside the gene matches. Germline V gene sequence: CDR1 GTSNPN, CDR2 SVGIG (reference sequence). In DNA, the CDR3 is TGTGCCTGGAGCGGACTAGTATCCAATGAGCAGTTCTTC. Amino acids: CAWSGLVSNEQFF.

This clone was picked up a small number of times. Written as DNA, the CDR3 is TGTGCCAGCAGTTCCGAGTACCCCCGAACAGATACGCAGTATTTT. It is translated as CASSSEYPRTDTQYF. The rearrangement uses TRBV27 and TRBJ2-3; D uncertain. The CDR3 sequence is 15 residues long. CDR1 and CDR2 from the germline V gene are MNHEY and SMNVEV (reference sequence). Trimming took off 4 bases at V and 3 bases at J, with 14 bases between the two ends.

The chain is built from TRBV5-4 and TRBJ1-4, with D unresolved. V shed 0 bases and J shed 3 bases, with 6 bases lying between them. Germline V lookup: CDR1 SGHNT, CDR2 YYREEE (reference sequence). CDR3 length: 14 residues. DNA for the CDR3: TGTGCCAGCAGCTTGGGGCAGGCTAATGAAAAACTGTTTTTT. Translating it yields CASSLGQANEKLFF.

This clone showed up just a few times. The chain links TRBV5-1 to TRBJ2-5; TRBD2 is a possible D gene (6 bases). The CDR3 sequence is 14 residues long. CDR1 is SGHRS, CDR2 YFSETQ, per germline. V lost 7 bases, J lost 2 bases, and 15 bases lay in between. The CDR3 nucleotides read TGCGCCAGCGCGAACCCGGAGGGTCAAGAGACCCAGTACTTC. Amino acid sequence: CASANPEGQETQYF. The whole variable domain, filled in from reference TRBV5-1 and TRBJ2-5, reads KAGVTQTPRYLIKTRGQQVTLSCSPISGHRSVSWYQQTPGQGLQFLFEYFSETQRNKGNFPGRFSGRQFSNSRSEMNVSTLELGDSALYLCASANPEGQETQYFGPGTRLLVL.

This clone was observed a handful of times. The chain uses TRBV10-3 and TRBJ2-1; 11 bases fit TRBD2. Germline trimming cut 6 bases from V and 6 bases from J; bases unmatched to any gene: 4. The CDR3 runs to 14 residues. Germline-derived CDR1 and CDR2 are ENHRY and SYGVKD. The chain's CDR3 is CAIRGLAEGNEQFF. As DNA, the CDR3 is TGTGCCATCAGGGGACTAGCGGAGGGCAATGAGCAGTTCTTC.

The DNA of the CDR3 is TGTGCCAGTAGTAACCGGGGGGCCGGGGAGCTGTTTTTT. It encodes CASSNRGAGELFF. This chain joins TRBV19 and TRBJ2-2, with 7 bases aligning to TRBD2. From germline, CDR1 is LNHDA and CDR2 SQIVND (reference sequence). The CDR3 length is 13 residues. J was trimmed by 6 bases and V by 4 bases; bases with no gene match: 2.

This clone came up a few times. The junction shows a germline mismatch at one end, possibly a read error. The genes are TRBV5-1 and TRBJ2-7, with unresolved D. This CDR3 contains 12 residues. Germline V CDR1 and CDR2: SGHRS, YFSETQ. The CDR3 DNA reads TGCACCAGCAGCTTGGGTAGCCACGAGCAGTACTTC. Translation gives CTSSLGSHEQYF.

Only a few counts were recorded for this clone. The identical CDR3 is also encoded by other nucleotide sequences in the sample. V and J are TRBV28 and TRBJ1-1; no firm D call. This CDR3 spans 13 amino acids. V was trimmed by 5 bases and J by 4 bases, leaving 11 bases between them. Germline V gives CDR1 MDHEN, CDR2 SYDVKM. The CDR3, as DNA: TGTGCCAGCAGTCCGATCAGTTTCACTGAAGCTTTCTTT. Its translation: CASSPISFTEAFF.

The V call is TRBV19, the J call TRBJ2-7; 7 bases fit TRBD2. The CDR3 is 13 residues long. J gave up 5 bases and V 5 bases, and 6 bases lay outside the gene matches. Germline V lookup: CDR1 LNHDA, CDR2 SQIVND (reference sequence). CDR3 residues: CASSVAGENEQYF. CDR3 sequence (DNA): TGTGCCAGTAGTGTCGCGGGAGAGAACGAGCAGTACTTC.

In its sample, this clone was seen a few times. The chain couples TRBV18 to TRBJ1-1, with D hard to call. V dropped 3 bases and J dropped 8 bases, with 13 bases sitting between them. The CDR3 is 13 residues long. Germline CDR1 KGHSH, CDR2 LQKENI. The CDR3 reads CASSPLLGREAFF. CDR3 nucleotide sequence: TGTGCCAGCTCACCCCTATTGGGCAGGGAAGCTTTCTTT.

The V and J genes are TRBV10-3 and TRBJ2-1; 11 bases agree with TRBD2. Germline CDR1 is ENHRY and CDR2 is SYGVKD. V trimming: 6 bases; J trimming: 0 bases; junction bases outside the gene matches: 10. The CDR3 loop spans 18 amino acids. The CDR3 DNA reads TGTGCCATCAGACCATCCACTAGCGGGGGTTCCTCCTACAATGAGCAGTTCTTC. As protein: CAIRPSTSGGSSYNEQFF.

This clone was seen a handful of times. The gene calls are TRBV29-1 and TRBJ2-6; D might be TRBD1 (5 bases). Trimming cost V 4 bases and J 2 bases, with 9 bases left between them. In germline, CDR1 is SQVTM, CDR2 ANQGSEA. The length of the CDR3 is 14 residues. The CDR3 region has the DNA TGCAGCGTTGCAGTAGGGGCTGGGGCCAACGTCCTGACTTTC. Protein: CSVAVGAGANVLTF.

This clone was counted between two and nine times. CDR3 coding DNA: TGTGCCAGCAGCTTGACACAGAACACTGAAGCTTTCTTT. Residues: CASSLTQNTEAFF. J is TRBJ1-1 and V is TRBV9; D is unclear. The CDR3 covers 13 residues. V lost 4 bases, J lost 1 base, and 8 bases lay in between. Germline V gives CDR1 SGDLS, CDR2 YYNGEE. Supplemented by reference TRBV9 and TRBJ1-1, the full variable domain reads DSGVTQTPKHLITATGQRVTLRCSPRSGDLSVYWYQQSLDQGLQFLIQYYNGEERAKGNILERFSAQQFPDLHSELNLSSLELGDSALYFCASSLTQNTEAFFGQGTRLTVV.

The sample holds a few counts of this clone. The chain combines TRBV10-3 with TRBJ2-5; 8 nucleotides line up with TRBD1. CDR1 is ENHRY, CDR2 SYGVKD, per germline. The CDR3 length is 15 residues. Trimming took 4 bases from V and 4 from J; bases not matched to a gene: 8. The CDR3 DNA reads as TGTGCCATCAGTGGCTACAGGGGGAGGCGAGAGACCCAGTACTTC. It encodes CAISGYRGRRETQYF.

This clone was observed a few times. The chain has TRBV5-1 and TRBJ2-6; D may be TRBD2 (5 bases). V lost 4 bases to trimming and J lost 1 base, with 18 bases between them. Germline CDR1 SGHRS, CDR2 YFSETQ. The CDR3 loop spans 18 amino acids. This CDR3 is CASSEEAATNSGANVLTF. CDR3 DNA sequence: TGCGCCAGCAGCGAGGAGGCAGCGACCAATTCTGGGGCCAACGTCCTGACTTTC.

The CDR3 loop is CASRWDRVSHEQYF. As DNA, the CDR3 is TGTGCCAGCAGATGGGACAGGGTATCCCACGAGCAGTACTTC. The rearrangement uses TRBV27 and TRBJ2-7; 9 nucleotides align to TRBD1. The germline gives CDR1 MNHEY, CDR2 SMNVEV (reference sequence). The CDR3 loop spans 14 amino acids. The junction had 8 bases not matched to a gene; V was cut back by 6 bases and J by 5 bases.

This clone was detected only a few times. The rearrangement links TRBV9 to TRBJ2-1, with a weak D call TRBD2 (6 bases). Trimming cost V 0 bases and J 1 base, with 14 bases left between them. CDR3 length: 17 residues. The germline CDR1 and CDR2 sequences are SGDLS and YYNGEE. The CDR3 loop is CASSVVSGPISYNEQFF. The CDR3 coding sequence is TGTGCCAGCAGCGTAGTTAGCGGCCCCATTTCCTACAATGAGCAGTTCTTC.

The V and J genes are TRBV12-2 and TRBJ2-1; TRBD2 reflects the table's D call only, with no check against the DNA. TRBV12-2 is assigned pseudogene status. The CDR3 loop spans 19 amino acids. The CDR3 sequence is CASRLQLAGGPFLYNEQFF. CDR3 DNA: TGTGCAAGTCGCTTACAACTAGCGGGAGGGCCCTTCCTCTACAATGAGCAGTTCTTC.

This clone came up a few times. The chain combines TRBV4-2 with TRBJ1-4, with 8 bases lining up with TRBD1. The germline gives CDR1 LGHNA, CDR2 YNFKEQ. With 0 bases clipped from V and 8 bases from J, the junction kept 5 bases outside the gene matches. This CDR3 region has 15 residues. The CDR3 sequence is CASSQDLDRAEKLFF. The DNA of the CDR3 is TGTGCCAGCAGCCAAGATCTGGACAGGGCAGAAAAACTGTTTTTT.

This clone was counted only a few times. The chain combines TRBV28 with TRBJ2-7; 8 nucleotides align to TRBD1. The CDR3 consists of 15 residues. V was pared by 2 bases and J by 5 bases, with 8 bases of the junction left unmatched. CDR1 is MDHEN, CDR2 SYDVKM, per germline. In nucleotides, the CDR3 is TGTGCCAGCAGTTTAGCGGCAGGGGGCTTCGACGAGCAGTACTTC. It specifies CASSLAAGGFDEQYF.

This clone was counted a few times. The V gene is TRBV2, the J gene TRBJ1-1; D is unresolved. CDR1 and CDR2 (germline): SNHLY, FYNNEI. Trimming took off 2 bases at V and 10 bases at J, with 11 bases between the two ends. The CDR3 is 12 amino acids. The CDR3: CASSENGGGAFF. The CDR3 DNA reads as TGTGCCAGCAGTGAAAACGGCGGAGGAGCTTTCTTT.

The J gene is TRBJ2-3, the V gene TRBV5-1; D is perhaps TRBD2 (5 bases). The CDR3 sequence is 15 residues long. CDR1 is SGHRS and CDR2 is YFSETQ in the germline V gene. With 0 bases removed from V and 1 base from J, the gap between germline ends came to 9 bases. This CDR3 is CASSLVLSGTDTQYF. The CDR3 region has the DNA TGCGCCAGCAGCTTGGTACTTAGCGGCACAGATACGCAGTATTTT.

This clone has only a few counts. The V and J genes are TRBV10-3 and TRBJ1-2; 11 bases match TRBD1. The CDR3 contains 14 residues. Per germline, CDR1 ENHRY and CDR2 SYGVKD. V was clipped by 6 bases and J by 5 bases; unmatched bases: 5. CDR3 sequence (DNA): TGTGCCATCAGACCGGGACAGGGGGATTATGGCTACACCTTC. It codes for CAIRPGQGDYGYTF.

This clone has just a few counts. This chain uses TRBV6-1 with TRBJ2-1, with D maybe TRBD2 (7 bases). CDR3 length equals 18 residues. Germline CDR1 is MNHNS and CDR2 is SASEGT. The germline V and J ends were trimmed by 2 bases and 4 bases, with 21 bases remaining between them. In nucleotides, the CDR3 is TGTGCCAGCAGTGAAAATCGAAACCGGGCGGGGGCATACAATGAGCAGTTCTTC. It yields the protein CASSENRNRAGAYNEQFF.

This sequence joins TRBV19 and TRBJ2-7, with a possible D match to TRBD2 (6 bases). In germline, CDR1 is LNHDA, CDR2 SQIVND (reference sequence). Trimming took 9 bases from V and 2 from J, leaving 29 bases between them. The CDR3 is made up of 18 amino acids. CDR3 loop: CARPLLGIEGGHAYEQYF. The DNA for the CDR3 is TGTGCCAGACCTTTACTTGGGATTGAGGGAGGACACGCCTACGAGCAGTACTTC.

This clone was seen a handful of times. J is TRBJ1-2 and V is TRBV18, with 9 bases identical to TRBD1. The CDR3 consists of 15 residues. Germline CDR1 KGHSH, CDR2 LQKENI. The J segment lost 4 bases and the V segment lost 1 base, leaving 4 bases of the junction unmatched. CDR3 DNA sequence: TGTGCCAGCTCACCACAATCGACAGGGGGCTATGGCTACACCTTC. This codes for CASSPQSTGGYGYTF.

The chain joins TRBV27 to TRBJ2-7, with TRBD1 identical over 7 bases. The CDR3 runs to 14 residues. After removal of 5 bases from V and 2 bases from J, the junction contained 6 bases not matched to a gene. The germline gives CDR1 MNHEY, CDR2 SMNVEV (reference sequence). CDR3 loop: CASSPPGQTYEQYF. CDR3 bases: TGTGCCAGCAGTCCTCCGGGACAGACCTACGAGCAGTACTTC.

This clone was seen a handful of times. The chain joins TRBV29-1 to TRBJ1-5; D not resolved. V lost 4 bases and J 5 bases, leaving 12 bases between the germline ends. Germline V gene data show CDR1 as SQVTM and CDR2 as ANQGSEA. The CDR3 sequence is 13 residues long. The CDR3 is CSVGPGLHQPQHF. CDR3 in DNA: TGCAGCGTTGGTCCGGGATTACATCAGCCCCAGCATTTT.

This clone was counted between two and nine times. The chain uses TRBV6-5 and TRBJ2-7; 8 nucleotides line up with TRBD1. V shed 5 bases and J 3 bases; nucleotides not matched to a gene: 6. CDR1 MNHEY and CDR2 SVGAGI come from the germline V gene. The CDR3 is made up of 14 amino acids. The CDR3 DNA sequence: TGTGCCAGCAGTCTCGGACAGGGAAACTACGAGCAGTACTTC. This codes for CASSLGQGNYEQYF.

The table lists this clone with a few counts. V gene TRBV28 combines with J gene TRBJ1-1; tentative D call: TRBD1 (6 bases). With 3 bases removed from V and 3 bases from J, the gap between germline ends came to 11 bases. CDR1 is MDHEN, CDR2 SYDVKM, per germline. The CDR3 totals 14 residues. CDR3 in amino acids: CASSFWGRDTEAFF. CDR3 bases: TGTGCCAGCAGTTTTTGGGGGCGCGACACTGAAGCTTTCTTT.